The 5 T cell receptor beta chains listed next were all sequenced from one sample in a study of control samples from healthy donors and cancer patients. Method: immunoSEQ multiplex PCR; TCRdb's copy keeps in-frame clones and lacks some. In the table there are 110,000 to 150,000 clones, roughly nine tenths of which are singletons. Material: blood. The receptors originated from a man aged 25 to 45 in good health.

V is TRBV5-1 and J is TRBJ2-1; TRBD1 aligns across 7 bases. The V gene's germline CDR1 is SGHRS and CDR2 YFSETQ. The ends lost 6 bases at V and 8 bases at J; junction bases unmatched: 11. The CDR3 extends over 14 amino acids. CDR3 DNA sequence: TGCGCCAGCACCCGTGGGGACAGCATGGATGAGCAGTTCTTC. Its protein product is CASTRGDSMDEQFF.

This sequence joins TRBV24-1 and TRBJ2-2; possibly TRBD1 or TRBD2 for D (7 bases each). V lost 1 base to trimming and J lost 4 bases, with 18 bases between them. Germline V CDR1 and CDR2: KGHDR, SFDVKD. This CDR3 is built from 18 residues. For the CDR3, the DNA is TGTGCCACCAGTGATTTCGGGGTGCGCAGGGGGGGCACCGGGGAGCTGTTTTTT. It translates to CATSDFGVRRGGTGELFF.

The chain links TRBV20-1 to TRBJ1-2; D is ambiguous. V lost 3 bases and J lost 0, with 17 bases in between. The CDR3 sequence is 16 residues long. Per the germline V gene, CDR1 is DFQATT and CDR2 is SNEGSKA (reference sequence). This chain's CDR3 is CSASVPVAVPNYGYTF. CDR3 in DNA: TGCAGTGCTAGTGTCCCGGTGGCGGTGCCTAACTATGGCTACACCTTC.

The chain employs TRBV2 and TRBJ1-4, with D tentatively TRBD1 (5 bases). The length of the CDR3 is 14 residues. The V end was cut by 11 bases, the J end by 7 bases, with 20 bases between. Looked up from germline, CDR1 is SNHLY and CDR2 is FYNNEI. CDR3 amino acids: CAGGRSVVGEKLFF. CDR3 DNA sequence: TGTGCCGGGGGAAGATCGGTGGTGGGTGAAAAACTGTTTTTT.

This clone occurred once. The chain recombines TRBV11-1 with TRBJ2-5; 7 bases map to TRBD1. The CDR3 runs 13 residues. The V gene end was trimmed by 6 bases and the J gene end by 5 bases; junction bases not matched to a gene: 6. In germline, CDR1 is SGHAT, CDR2 FQDESV (reference sequence). The CDR3 region has the DNA TGTGCCAGCAGGGGGACAGCACTCGAGACCCAGTACTTC. Amino acids: CASRGTALETQYF.